This TCR beta chain was sequenced for a study of control samples from healthy donors and cancer patients. Unmatched junction bases numbered 6, after V lost 2 bases and J lost 7 bases. CDR3 length: 14 residues. Germline CDR1 is SGHDN and CDR2 is FVKESK. Measured with immunoSEQ multiplex PCR; TCRdb has only the in-frame clones, and not every one. The sample contains roughly 160,000 clones, around 94% of which appear only once. The chain joins TRBV14 to TRBJ1-2; 8 bases line up with TRBD1. The sequencing input was PBMCs. The clonotype comes from a man aged 60 to 69 with colorectal cancer. DNA for the CDR3: TGTGCCAGCAGCCAATCGACAGGGGTCGTTGGCTACACCTTC. Protein: CASSQSTGVVGYTF.